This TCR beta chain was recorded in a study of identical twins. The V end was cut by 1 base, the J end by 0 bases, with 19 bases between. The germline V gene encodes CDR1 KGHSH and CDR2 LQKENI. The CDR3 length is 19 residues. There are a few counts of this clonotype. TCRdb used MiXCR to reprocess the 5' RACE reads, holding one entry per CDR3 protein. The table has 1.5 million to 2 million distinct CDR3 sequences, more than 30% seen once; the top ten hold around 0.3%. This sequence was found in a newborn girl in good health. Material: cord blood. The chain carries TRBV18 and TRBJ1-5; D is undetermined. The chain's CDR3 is CASSPLRIPGRHSNQPQHF. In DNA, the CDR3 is TGTGCCAGCTCACCACTAAGAATCCCGGGCAGACATAGCAATCAGCCCCAGCATTTT.